This entry features one TCR beta chain sequence. This specimen belongs to a study of shared clonotypes between healthy human individuals. Some clones are missing from TCRdb's copy, which holds only in-frame ones; the method was immunoSEQ multiplex PCR. This table has more than 2 million clones, approximately 95% appearing once. The TCR was taken from a man aged 18 to 35 in good health. Sequenced input: naive CD4+ T cells sorted from blood. This sample's subset: CD45RA+ positively selected.

The CDR3 loop is CASSRQGAITGELFF. The CDR3 DNA follows: TGTGCCAGCAGCCGTCAGGGGGCGATCACCGGGGAGCTGTTTTTT. J is TRBJ2-2 and V is TRBV27; 8 bases map to TRBD1. The length of the CDR3 is 15 residues. Per the germline V gene, CDR1 is MNHEY and CDR2 is SMNVEV (reference sequence). After removal of 6 bases from V and 4 bases from J, the junction contained 7 bases not matched to a gene.